This TCR beta chain came from a study of blood T cell repertoires in COVID-19. Sequenced by immunoSEQ multiplex PCR; TCRdb stores in-frame clones only, minus some. The sample records about 200,000 clones, roughly 90% being singletons. The CDR3 loop spans 13 amino acids. V lost 3 bases, J lost 9 bases, and 4 bases stayed unmatched. The germline V gene has CDR1 LNHDA and CDR2 SQIVND (reference sequence). This clonotype originated in a man aged 18 to 29 with active or convalescent COVID-19. Source material: peripheral blood. The rearrangement joins TRBV19 to TRBJ2-1, with 8 bases lining up with TRBD2. In nucleotides, the CDR3 is TGTGCCAGTAGTATGGGACTAGGGAGTGAGCAGTTCTTC. It encodes CASSMGLGSEQFF.